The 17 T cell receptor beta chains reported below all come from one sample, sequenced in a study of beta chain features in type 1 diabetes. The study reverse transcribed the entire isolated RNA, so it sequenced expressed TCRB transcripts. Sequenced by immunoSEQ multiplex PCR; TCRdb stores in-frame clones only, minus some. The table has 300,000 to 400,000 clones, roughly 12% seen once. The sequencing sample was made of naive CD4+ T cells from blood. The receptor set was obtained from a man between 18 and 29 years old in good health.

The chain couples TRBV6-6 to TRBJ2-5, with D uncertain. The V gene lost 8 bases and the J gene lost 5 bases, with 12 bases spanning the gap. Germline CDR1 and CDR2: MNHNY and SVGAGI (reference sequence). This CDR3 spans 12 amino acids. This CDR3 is CASGQRAETQYF. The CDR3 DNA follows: TGTGCCAGCGGGCAACGTGCGGAGACCCAGTACTTC.

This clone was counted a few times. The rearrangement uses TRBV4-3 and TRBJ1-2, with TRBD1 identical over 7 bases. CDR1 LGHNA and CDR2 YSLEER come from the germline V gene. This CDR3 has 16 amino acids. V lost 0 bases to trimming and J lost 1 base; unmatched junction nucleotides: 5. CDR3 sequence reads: CASSQDLAGGNYGYTF. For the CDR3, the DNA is TGCGCCAGCAGCCAAGACCTGGCAGGGGGTAACTATGGCTACACCTTC.

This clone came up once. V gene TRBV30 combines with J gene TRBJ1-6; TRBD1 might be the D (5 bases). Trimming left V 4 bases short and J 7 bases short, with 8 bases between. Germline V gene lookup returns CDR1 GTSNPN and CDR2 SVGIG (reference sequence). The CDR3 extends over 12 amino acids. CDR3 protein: CAWTRGNSPLHF. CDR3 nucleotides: TGTGCCTGGACAAGGGGAAATTCACCCCTCCACTTT.

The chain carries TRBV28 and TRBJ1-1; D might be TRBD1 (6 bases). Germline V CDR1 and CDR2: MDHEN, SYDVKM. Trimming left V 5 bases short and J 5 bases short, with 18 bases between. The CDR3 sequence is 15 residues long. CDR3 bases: TGTGCCAGCAGTCCCCCACGGGGGGCGGGTACTGAAGCTTTCTTT. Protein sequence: CASSPPRGAGTEAFF. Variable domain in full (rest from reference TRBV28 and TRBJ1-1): DVKVTQSSRYLVKRTGEKVFLECVQDMDHENMFWYRQDPGLGLRLIYFSYDVKMKEKGDIPEGYSVSREKKERFSLILESASTNQTSMYLCASSPPRGAGTEAFFGQGTRLTVV.

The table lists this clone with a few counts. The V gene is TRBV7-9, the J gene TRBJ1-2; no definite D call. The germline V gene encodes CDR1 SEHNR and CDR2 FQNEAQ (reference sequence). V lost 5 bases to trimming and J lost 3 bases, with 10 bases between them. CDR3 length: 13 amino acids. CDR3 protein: CASSPSAYYGYTF. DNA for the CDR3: TGTGCCAGCAGCCCGAGCGCCTACTATGGCTACACCTTC.

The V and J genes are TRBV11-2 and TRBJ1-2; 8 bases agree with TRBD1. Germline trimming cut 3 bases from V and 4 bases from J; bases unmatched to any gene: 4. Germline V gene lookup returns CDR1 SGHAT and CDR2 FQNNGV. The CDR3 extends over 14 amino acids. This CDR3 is CASSLGQALYGYTF. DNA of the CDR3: TGTGCCAGCAGCTTGGGACAGGCCCTCTATGGCTACACCTTC.

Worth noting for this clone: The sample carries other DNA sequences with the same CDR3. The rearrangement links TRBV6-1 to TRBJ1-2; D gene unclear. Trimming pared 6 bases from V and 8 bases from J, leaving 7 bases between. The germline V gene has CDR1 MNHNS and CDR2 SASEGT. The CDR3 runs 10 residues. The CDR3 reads CASSEEGYTF. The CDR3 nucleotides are TGTGCCAGCAGCGAGGAAGGCTACACCTTC.

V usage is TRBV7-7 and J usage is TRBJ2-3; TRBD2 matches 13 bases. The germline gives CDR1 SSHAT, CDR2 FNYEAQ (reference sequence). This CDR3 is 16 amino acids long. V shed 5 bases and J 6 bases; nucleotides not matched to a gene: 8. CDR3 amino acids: CASSPGLAGAADTQYF. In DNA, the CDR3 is TGTGCCAGCAGCCCCGGACTAGCGGGGGCTGCGGATACGCAGTATTTT.

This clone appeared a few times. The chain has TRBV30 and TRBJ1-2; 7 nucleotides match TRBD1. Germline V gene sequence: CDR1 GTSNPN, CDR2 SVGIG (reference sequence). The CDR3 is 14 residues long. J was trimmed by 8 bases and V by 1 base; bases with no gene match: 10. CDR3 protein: CAWSGMTGIGGYTF. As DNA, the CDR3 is TGTGCCTGGAGTGGAATGACAGGGATCGGAGGCTACACCTTC.

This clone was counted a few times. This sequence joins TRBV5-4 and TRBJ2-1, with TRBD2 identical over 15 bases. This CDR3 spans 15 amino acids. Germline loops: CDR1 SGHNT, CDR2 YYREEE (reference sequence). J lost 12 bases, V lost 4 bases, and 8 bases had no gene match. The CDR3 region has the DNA TGTGCCAGCAGCATAGGGACTAGCGGGAGGATGGGGCAGTTCTTC. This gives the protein CASSIGTSGRMGQFF.

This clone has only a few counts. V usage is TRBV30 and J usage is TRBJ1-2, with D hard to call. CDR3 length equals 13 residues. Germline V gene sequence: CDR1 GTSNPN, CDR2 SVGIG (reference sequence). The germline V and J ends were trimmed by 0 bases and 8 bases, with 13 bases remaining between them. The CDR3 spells CAWSVLVGLGYTF. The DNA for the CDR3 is TGTGCCTGGAGTGTACTAGTCGGCCTCGGCTACACCTTC.

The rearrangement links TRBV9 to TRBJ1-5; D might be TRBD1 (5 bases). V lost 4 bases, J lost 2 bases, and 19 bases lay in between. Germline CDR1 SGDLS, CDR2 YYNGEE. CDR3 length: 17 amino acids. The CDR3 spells CASSLGGGVAGNQPQHF. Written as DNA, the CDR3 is TGTGCCAGCAGCCTGGGGGGAGGGGTAGCTGGCAATCAGCCCCAGCATTTT.

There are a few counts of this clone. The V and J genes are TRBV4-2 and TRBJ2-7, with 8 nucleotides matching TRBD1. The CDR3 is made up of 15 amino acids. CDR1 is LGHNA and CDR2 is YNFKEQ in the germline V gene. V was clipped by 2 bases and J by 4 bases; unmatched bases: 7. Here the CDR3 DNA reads TGTGCCAGCAGCCAAAGTTGGACAGGGCAGTACGAGCAGTACTTC. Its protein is CASSQSWTGQYEQYF.

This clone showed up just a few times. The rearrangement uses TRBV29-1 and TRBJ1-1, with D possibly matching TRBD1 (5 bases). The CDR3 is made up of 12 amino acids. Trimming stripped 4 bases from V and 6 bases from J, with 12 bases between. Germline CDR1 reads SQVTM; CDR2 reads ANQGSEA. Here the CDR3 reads CSVGYGAPEAFF. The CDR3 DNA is TGCAGCGTTGGCTATGGGGCACCTGAAGCTTTCTTT.

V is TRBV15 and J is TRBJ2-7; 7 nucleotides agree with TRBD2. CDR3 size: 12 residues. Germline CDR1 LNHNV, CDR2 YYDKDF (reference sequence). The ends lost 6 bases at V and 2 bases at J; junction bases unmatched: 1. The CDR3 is CATSRGAYEQYF. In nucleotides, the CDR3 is TGTGCCACCAGTCGGGGGGCCTACGAGCAGTACTTC.

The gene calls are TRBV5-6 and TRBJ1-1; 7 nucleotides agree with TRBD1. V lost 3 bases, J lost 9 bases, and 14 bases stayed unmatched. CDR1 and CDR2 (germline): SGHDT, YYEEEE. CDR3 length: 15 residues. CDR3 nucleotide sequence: TGTGCCAGCAGCTGGAAGCGACAGGGTGCCCTTCAAGCTTTCTTT. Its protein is CASSWKRQGALQAFF.

CDR3 coding DNA: TGTGCCAGCAGAGGACCGGCGGGGGAGACCCAGTACTTC. This gives the protein CASRGPAGETQYF. The chain has TRBV5-4 and TRBJ2-5; D is possibly TRBD2 (6 bases). The CDR3 has 13 residues. Germline CDR1 reads SGHNT; CDR2 reads YYREEE (reference sequence). V gave up 5 bases and J gave up 5 bases, with 13 bases separating them.